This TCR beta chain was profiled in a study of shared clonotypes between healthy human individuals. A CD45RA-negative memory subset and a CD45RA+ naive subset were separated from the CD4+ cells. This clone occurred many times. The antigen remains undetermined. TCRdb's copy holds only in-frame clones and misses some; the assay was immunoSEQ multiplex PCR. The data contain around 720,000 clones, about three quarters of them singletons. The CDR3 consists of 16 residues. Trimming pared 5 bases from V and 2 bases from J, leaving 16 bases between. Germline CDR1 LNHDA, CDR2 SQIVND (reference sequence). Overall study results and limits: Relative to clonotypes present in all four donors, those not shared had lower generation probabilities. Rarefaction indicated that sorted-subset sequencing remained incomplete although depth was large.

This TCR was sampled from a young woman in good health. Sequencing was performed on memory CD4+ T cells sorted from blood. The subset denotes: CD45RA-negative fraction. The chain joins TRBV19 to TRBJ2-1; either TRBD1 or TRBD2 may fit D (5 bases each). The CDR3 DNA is TGTGCCAGTAGTCTCGGAGGTTTGGGGGCCTACAATGAGCAGTTCTTC. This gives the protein CASSLGGLGAYNEQFF.